The sample holds many counts of the clone carrying this T cell receptor beta chain. Its specificity is not known. Original handling: A classifier of distant metastasis in papillary thyroid cancer was built from CDR3 differences (across clinicopathological groups). TCRdb re-clonotyped the PCR reads via MiXCR. The V and J calls were not made by the authors but by TCRdb's processing. The data contain fewer than 25,000 clones, approximately 16% of them singletons. This sample was included in a study of metastatic and nonmetastatic thyroid tumors. Trimming pared 4 bases from V and 3 bases from J, leaving 13 bases between. Germline values: CDR1 ENHRY, CDR2 SYGVKD. The CDR3 loop spans 15 amino acids. Study-wide findings and caveats: It was reported that TCR beta diversity was significantly higher in malignant thyroid tumors than benign nodules, in blood and tumor.

Nobody among the patients had been given any treatment before thyroid surgery. This sequence was found in a female donor with papillary thyroid cancer or a benign thyroid nodule (not recorded which). Some clones in this sample may be carry-over from other donors' samples. The chain carries TRBV10-3 and TRBJ2-1, with D maybe TRBD1 (6 bases). The sequencing input was tumor tissue. DNA for the CDR3: TGTGCCATCAGTGTTTCTGGGGGCGACTACAATGAGCAGTTCTTC. It is translated as CAISVSGGDYNEQFF.